A selection of T cell receptor beta chains follows, all from one sample in a study of blood T cell repertoires in COVID-19. Sequencing was performed with immunoSEQ multiplex PCR; in TCRdb, only in-frame clones are kept and a portion is missing. The sample has fewer than 250,000 clones, 80% to 90% seen once. Sequencing was carried out using peripheral blood. The receptors come from a man in his fifties or sixties with active or convalescent COVID-19. CDR3s include the opening cysteine and the closing phenylalanine or tryptophan. Fields, in order: V gene, D gene, J gene, clone size, CDR3 protein, CDR3 DNA. A D gene is named only where the DNA matches it firmly. Only some rows state a clone size, as once, few, many or a class for expanded clones.

>TRBV7-2|.|TRBJ2-7|.
CASSSQGGEEQYF
TGTGCCAGCAGCTCGCAAGGGGGGGAAGAGCAGTACTTC
>TRBV12-5|.|TRBJ2-7|.
CASGSDSEMGEQYF
TGTGCTAGTGGCTCCGACAGTGAAATGGGCGAGCAGTACTTC
>TRBV4-3|TRBD1|TRBJ2-2|.
CASSQEQGAGTGELFF
TGCGCCAGCAGCCAAGAACAGGGGGCCGGCACCGGGGAGCTGTTTTTT
>TRBV10-1|TRBD1|TRBJ2-1|.
CASSEFQGVEQFF
TGCGCCAGCAGTGAGTTTCAGGGGGTTGAGCAGTTCTTC
>TRBV5-1|.|TRBJ1-4|.
CASSKGHTTVNEKLFF
TGCGCCAGCAGCAAGGGACACACGACCGTTAATGAAAAACTGTTTTTT
>TRBV4-1|TRBD1|TRBJ2-3|few
CASSVRQGAISDTQYF
TGCGCCAGCAGCGTACGACAGGGGGCGATCTCAGATACGCAGTATTTT
>TRBV7-2|.|TRBJ1-2|.
CASSLDRAGGYTF
TGTGCCAGCAGCTTAGACAGGGCCGGTGGCTACACCTTC
>TRBV6-6|.|TRBJ2-7|.
CASSYESPGAAYEQYF
TGTGCCAGCAGTTACGAGTCCCCAGGGGCCGCCTACGAGCAGTACTTC
>TRBV27|TRBD1|TRBJ1-2|.
CASSFSRGQGYTF
TGTGCCAGCAGTTTTAGCAGGGGGCAAGGCTACACCTTC
>TRBV27|TRBD2|TRBJ2-5|.
CASSLGRGGETQYF
TGTGCCAGCAGTTTAGGCCGGGGGGGAGAGACCCAGTACTTC
>TRBV6-6|TRBD1|TRBJ1-4|.
CASSPRTRQGTTNEKLFF
TGTGCCAGCAGTCCTAGGACCCGACAGGGCACAACTAATGAAAAACTGTTTTTT
>TRBV5-1|TRBD1|TRBJ2-7|.
CASSYRDRGHEQYF
TGCGCCAGCAGTTACAGGGACAGGGGACACGAGCAGTACTTC
>TRBV12-3/TRBV12-4|.|TRBJ2-7|.
CASSLAGGLEQYF
TGTGCCAGCAGTTTAGCCGGGGGGCTGGAGCAGTACTTC